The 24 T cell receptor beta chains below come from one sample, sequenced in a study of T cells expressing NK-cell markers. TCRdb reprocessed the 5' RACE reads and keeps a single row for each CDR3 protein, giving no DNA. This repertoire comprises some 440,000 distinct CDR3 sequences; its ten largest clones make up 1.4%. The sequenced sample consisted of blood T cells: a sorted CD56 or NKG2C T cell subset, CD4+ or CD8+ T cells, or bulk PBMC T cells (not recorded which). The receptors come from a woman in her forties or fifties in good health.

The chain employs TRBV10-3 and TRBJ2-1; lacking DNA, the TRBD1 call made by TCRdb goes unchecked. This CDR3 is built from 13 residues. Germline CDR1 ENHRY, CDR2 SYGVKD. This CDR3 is CAMAPSSYNEQFF.

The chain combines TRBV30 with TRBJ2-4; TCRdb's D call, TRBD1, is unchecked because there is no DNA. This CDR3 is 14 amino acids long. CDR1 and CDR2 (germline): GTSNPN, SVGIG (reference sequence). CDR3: CAWSDNRGANIQYF. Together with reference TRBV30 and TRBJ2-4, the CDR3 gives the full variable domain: SQTIHQWPATLVQPVGSPLSLECTVEGTSNPNLYWYRQAAGRGLQLLFYSVGIGQISSEVPQNLSASRPQDRQFILSSKKLLLSDSGFYLCAWSDNRGANIQYFGAGTRLSVL.

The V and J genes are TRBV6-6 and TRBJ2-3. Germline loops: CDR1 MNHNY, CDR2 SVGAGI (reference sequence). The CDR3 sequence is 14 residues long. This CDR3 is CASQITSVADTQYF.

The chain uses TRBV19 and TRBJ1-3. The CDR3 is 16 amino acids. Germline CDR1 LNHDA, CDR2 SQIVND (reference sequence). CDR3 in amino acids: CASQYLPGVSGNTIYF. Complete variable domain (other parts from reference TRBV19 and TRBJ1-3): DGGITQSPKYLFRKEGQNVTLSCEQNLNHDAMYWYRQDPGQGLRLIYYSQIVNDFQKGDIAEGYSVSREKKESFPLTVTSAQKNPTAFYLCASQYLPGVSGNTIYFGEGSWLTVV.

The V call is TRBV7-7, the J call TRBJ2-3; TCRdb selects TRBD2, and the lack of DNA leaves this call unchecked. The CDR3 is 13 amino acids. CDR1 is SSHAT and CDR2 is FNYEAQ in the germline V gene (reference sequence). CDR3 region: CASSSGGIDTQYF. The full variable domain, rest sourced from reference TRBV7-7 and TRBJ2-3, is GAGVSQSPRYKVTKRGQDVTLRCDPISSHATLYWYQQALGQGPEFLTYFNYEAQPDKSGLPSDRFSAERPEGSISTLTIQRTEQRDSAMYRCASSSGGIDTQYFGPGTRLTVL.

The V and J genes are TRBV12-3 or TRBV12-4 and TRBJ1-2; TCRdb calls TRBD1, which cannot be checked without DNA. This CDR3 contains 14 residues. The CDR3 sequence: CASSLGQGIRGYTF.

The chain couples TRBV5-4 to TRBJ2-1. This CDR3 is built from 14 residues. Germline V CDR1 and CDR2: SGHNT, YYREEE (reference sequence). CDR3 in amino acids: CASSLATRLNEQFF.

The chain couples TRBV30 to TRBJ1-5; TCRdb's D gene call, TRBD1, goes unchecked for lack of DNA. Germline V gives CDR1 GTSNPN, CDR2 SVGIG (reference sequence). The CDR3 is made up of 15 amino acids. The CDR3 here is CAWSTTGGAGQPQHF.

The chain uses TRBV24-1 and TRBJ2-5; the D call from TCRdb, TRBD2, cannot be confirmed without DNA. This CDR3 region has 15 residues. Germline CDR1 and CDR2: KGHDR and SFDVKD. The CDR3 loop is CATSPGTSGQETQYF.

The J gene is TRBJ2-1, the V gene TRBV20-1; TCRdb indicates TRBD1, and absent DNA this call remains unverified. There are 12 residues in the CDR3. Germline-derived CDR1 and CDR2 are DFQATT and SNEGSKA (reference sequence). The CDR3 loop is CSARQGVNEQFF.

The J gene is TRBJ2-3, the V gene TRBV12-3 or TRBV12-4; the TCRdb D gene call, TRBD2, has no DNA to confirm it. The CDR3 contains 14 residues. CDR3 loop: CASSTSGSSDTQYF.

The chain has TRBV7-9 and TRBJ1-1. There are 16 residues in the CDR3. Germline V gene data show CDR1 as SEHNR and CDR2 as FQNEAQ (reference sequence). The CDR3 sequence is CAGDSGGRPSESEAFF.

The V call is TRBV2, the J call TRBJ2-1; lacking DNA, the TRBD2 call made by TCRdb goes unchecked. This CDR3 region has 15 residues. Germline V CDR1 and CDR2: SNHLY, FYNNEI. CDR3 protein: CASRDTSGSYNEQFF.

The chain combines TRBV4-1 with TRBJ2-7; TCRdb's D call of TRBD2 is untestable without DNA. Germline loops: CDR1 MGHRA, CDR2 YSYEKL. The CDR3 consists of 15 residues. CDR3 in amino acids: CASSQGPRLFYEQYF.

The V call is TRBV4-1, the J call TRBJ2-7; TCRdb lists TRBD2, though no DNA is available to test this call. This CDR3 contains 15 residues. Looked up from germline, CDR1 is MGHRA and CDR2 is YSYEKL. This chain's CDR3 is CASSLTTSGSYEQYF.

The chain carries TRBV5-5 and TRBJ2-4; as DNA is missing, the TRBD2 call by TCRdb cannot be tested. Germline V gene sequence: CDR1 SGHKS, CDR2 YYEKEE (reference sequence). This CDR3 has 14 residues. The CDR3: CASSGRLAGPFSYF.

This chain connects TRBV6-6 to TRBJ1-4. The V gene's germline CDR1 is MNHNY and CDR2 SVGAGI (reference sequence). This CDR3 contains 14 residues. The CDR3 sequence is CASSYGQEGEKLFF.

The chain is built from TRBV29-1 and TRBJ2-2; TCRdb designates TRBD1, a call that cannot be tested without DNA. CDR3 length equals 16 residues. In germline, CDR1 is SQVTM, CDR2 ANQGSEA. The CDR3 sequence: CSVESSAGGSYGELFF.

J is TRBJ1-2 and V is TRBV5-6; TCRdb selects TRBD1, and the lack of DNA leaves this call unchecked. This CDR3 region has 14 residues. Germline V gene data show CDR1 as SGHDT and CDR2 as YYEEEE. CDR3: CASSPPDRARGYTF.

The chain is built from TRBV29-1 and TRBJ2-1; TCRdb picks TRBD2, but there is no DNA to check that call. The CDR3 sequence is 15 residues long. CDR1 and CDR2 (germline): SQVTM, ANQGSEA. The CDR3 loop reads CSVLPGLAVYNEQFF.

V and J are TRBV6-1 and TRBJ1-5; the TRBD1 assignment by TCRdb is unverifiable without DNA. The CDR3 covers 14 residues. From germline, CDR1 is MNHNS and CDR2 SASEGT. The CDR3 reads CASSDIGVGQPQHF.

CDR3 amino acids: CASSSRTAATNEKLFF. The chain carries TRBV7-8 and TRBJ1-4; with no DNA, the TCRdb D assignment of TRBD1 cannot be verified. The CDR3 sequence is 16 residues long. The V gene's germline CDR1 is SGHVS and CDR2 FQNEAQ.

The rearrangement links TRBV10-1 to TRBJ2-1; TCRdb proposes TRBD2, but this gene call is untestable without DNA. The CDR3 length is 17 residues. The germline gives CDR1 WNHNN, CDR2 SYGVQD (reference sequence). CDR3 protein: CASSEHPLAGGKNEQFF.

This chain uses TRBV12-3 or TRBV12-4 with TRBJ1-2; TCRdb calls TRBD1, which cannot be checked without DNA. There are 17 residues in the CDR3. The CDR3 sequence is CASSPRNTPGDTYGYTF.